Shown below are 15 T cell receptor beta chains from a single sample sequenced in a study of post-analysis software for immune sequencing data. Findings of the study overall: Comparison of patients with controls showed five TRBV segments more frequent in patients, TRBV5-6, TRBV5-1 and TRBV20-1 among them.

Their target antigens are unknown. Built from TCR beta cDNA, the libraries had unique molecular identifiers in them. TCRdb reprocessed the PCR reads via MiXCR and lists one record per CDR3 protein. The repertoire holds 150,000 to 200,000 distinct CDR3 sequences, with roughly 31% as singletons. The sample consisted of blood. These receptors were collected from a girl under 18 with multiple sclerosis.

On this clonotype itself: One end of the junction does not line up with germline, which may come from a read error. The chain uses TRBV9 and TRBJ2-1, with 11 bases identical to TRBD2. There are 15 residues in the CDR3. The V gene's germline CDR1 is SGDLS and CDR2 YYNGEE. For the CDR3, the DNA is TGTGCCTGCAGCGAGGCCACTAGCGGGAGCACTGAGCAGTTCTTC. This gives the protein CACSEATSGSTEQFF.

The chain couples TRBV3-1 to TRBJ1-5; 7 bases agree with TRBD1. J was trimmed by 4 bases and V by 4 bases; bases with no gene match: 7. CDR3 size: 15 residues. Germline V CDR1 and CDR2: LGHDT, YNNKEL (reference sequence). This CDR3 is CASSPRGIANQPQHF. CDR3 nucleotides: TGTGCCAGCAGCCCCAGGGGGATCGCGAATCAGCCCCAGCATTTT. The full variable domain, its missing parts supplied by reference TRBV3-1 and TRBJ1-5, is DTAVSQTPKYLVTQMGNDKSIKCEQNLGHDTMYWYKQDSKKFLKIMFSYNNKELIINETVPNRFSPKSPDKAHLNLHINSLELGDSAVYFCASSPRGIANQPQHFGDGTRLSIL.

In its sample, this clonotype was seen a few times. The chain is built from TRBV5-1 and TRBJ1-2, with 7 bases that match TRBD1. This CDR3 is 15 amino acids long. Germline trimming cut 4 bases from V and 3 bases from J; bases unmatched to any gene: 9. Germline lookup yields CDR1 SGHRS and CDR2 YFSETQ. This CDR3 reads CASSTGQALDYGYTF. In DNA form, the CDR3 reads TGCGCCAGCAGCACTGGACAGGCCCTTGACTATGGCTACACCTTC. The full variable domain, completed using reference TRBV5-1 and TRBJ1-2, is KAGVTQTPRYLIKTRGQQVTLSCSPISGHRSVSWYQQTPGQGLQFLFEYFSETQRNKGNFPGRFSGRQFSNSRSEMNVSTLELGDSALYLCASSTGQALDYGYTFGSGTRLTVV.

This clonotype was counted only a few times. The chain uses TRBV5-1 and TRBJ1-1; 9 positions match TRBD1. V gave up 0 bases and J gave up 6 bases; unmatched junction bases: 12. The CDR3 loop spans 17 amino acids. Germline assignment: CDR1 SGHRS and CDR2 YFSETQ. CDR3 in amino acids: CASSLAGTGSSRAEAFF. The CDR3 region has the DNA TGCGCCAGCAGCTTGGCCGGGACAGGGTCGAGCCGCGCTGAAGCTTTCTTT.

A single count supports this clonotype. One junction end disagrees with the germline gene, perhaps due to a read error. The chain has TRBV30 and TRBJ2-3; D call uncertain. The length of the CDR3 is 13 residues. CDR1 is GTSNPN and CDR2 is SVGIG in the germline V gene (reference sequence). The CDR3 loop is CARSVKRTDTQYF. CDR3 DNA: TGTGCCCGGAGTGTTAAACGCACAGATACGCAGTATTTT. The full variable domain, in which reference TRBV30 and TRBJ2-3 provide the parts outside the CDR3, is SQTIHQWPATLVQPVGSPLSLECTVEGTSNPNLYWYRQAAGRGLQLLFYSVGIGQISSEVPQNLSASRPQDRQFILSSKKLLLSDSGFYLCARSVKRTDTQYFGPGTRLTVL.

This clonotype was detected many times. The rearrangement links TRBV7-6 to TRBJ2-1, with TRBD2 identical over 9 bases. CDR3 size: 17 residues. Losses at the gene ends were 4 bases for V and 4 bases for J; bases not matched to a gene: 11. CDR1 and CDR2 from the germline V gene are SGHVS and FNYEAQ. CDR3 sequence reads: CASSSLSGTSSYNEQFF. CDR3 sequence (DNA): TGTGCCAGCAGCTCTCTGTCTGGGACTAGCAGTTACAATGAGCAGTTCTTC.

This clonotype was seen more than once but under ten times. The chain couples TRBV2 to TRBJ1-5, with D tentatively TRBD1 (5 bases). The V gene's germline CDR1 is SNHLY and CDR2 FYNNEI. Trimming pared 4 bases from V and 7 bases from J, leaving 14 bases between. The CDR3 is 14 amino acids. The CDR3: CASSVQGWGQPQHF. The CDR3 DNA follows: TGTGCCAGCAGTGTGCAGGGATGGGGGCAGCCCCAGCATTTT.

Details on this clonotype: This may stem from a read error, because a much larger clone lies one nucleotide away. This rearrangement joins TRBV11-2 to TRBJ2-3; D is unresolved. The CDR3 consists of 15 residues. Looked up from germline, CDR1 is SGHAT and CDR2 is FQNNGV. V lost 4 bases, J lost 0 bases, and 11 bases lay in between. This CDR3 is CASSSVIASTDTQYF. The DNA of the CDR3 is TGTGCCAGCAGCTCCGTCATCGCTAGCACAGATACGCAGTATTTT.

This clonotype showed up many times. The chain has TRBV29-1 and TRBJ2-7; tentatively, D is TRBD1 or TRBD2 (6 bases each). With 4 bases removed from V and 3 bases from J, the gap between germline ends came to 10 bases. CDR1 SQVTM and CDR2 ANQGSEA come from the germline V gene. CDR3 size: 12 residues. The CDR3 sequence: CSVVGGNYEQYF. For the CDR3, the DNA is TGCAGCGTTGTAGGGGGGAACTACGAGCAGTACTTC.

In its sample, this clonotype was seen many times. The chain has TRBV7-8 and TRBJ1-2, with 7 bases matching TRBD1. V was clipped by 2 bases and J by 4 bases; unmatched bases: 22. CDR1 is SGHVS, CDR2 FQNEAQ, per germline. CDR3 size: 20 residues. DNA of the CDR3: TGTGCCAGCAGCTTATCGATTTTGGGGGCAGGACAGGACCACCGCTATGGCTACACCTTC. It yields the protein CASSLSILGAGQDHRYGYTF.

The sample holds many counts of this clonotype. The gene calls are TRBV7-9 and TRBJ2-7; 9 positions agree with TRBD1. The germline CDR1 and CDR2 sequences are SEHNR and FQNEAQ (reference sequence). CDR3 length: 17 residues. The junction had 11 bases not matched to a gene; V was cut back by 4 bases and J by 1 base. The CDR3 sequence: CASSSTTVTGGSYEQYF. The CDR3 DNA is TGTGCCAGCAGCTCAACCACGGTGACAGGGGGTTCCTACGAGCAGTACTTC.

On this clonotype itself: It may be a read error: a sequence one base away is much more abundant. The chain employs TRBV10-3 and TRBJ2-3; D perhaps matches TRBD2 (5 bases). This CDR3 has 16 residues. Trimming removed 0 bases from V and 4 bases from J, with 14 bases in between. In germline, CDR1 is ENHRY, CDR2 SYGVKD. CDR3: CAISESITLSADTQYF. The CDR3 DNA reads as TGTGCCATCAGTGAGTCGATCACCCTTAGCGCAGATACGCAGTATTTT.

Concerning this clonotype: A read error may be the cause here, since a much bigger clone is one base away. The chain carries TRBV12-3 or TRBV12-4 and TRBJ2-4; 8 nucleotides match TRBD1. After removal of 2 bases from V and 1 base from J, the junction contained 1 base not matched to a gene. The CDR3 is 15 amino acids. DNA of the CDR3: TGTGCCAGCAGTTTACGGGACAGGGCCAAAAACATTCAGTACTTC. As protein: CASSLRDRAKNIQYF.

The chain's CDR3 is CASSSGLAGGTQYF. For the CDR3, the DNA is TGTGCCAGCAGCTCCGGACTAGCGGGGGGGACGCAGTATTTT. The V and J genes are TRBV7-3 and TRBJ2-3; 15 nucleotides align to TRBD2. The CDR3 runs 14 residues. V lost 4 bases to trimming and J lost 9 bases; unmatched junction nucleotides: 2. CDR1 SGHTA and CDR2 FQGTGA come from the germline V gene.

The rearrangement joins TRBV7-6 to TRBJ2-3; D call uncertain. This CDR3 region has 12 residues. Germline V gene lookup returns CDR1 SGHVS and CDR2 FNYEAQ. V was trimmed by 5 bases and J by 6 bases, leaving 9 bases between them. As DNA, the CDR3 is TGTGCCAGCAGCCTAAGACTGGATACGCAGTATTTT. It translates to CASSLRLDTQYF.